A selection of T cell receptor beta chains follows, all from one sample in a study of beta chain features in type 1 diabetes. TCRdb keeps only in-frame clones here, not all; method: immunoSEQ multiplex PCR. The sample has hundreds of thousands of clones, around 15% seen once. Material: naive CD4+ T cells from blood. The receptors here all came from a young man with type 1 diabetes. CDR3s include the opening cysteine and the closing phenylalanine or tryptophan. D genes are given only for firm matches. Some rows have no size entry. The others give once, few or many, or a class for an expanded clone.

TRBJ1-1 - TRBV6-5 - CASSRTRVNAEAFF TGTGCCAGCAGCCGGACCAGGGTGAACGCTGAAGCTTTCTTT
TRBJ2-3 - TRBV5-4 - CASSLSPLPADTQYF TGTGCCAGCAGCTTGTCACCCCTCCCCGCAGATACGCAGTATTTT
TRBJ2-3 few TRBV28 - CASSTLETGNTDTQYF TGTGCCAGCAGCACACTTGAAACTGGGAACACAGATACGCAGTATTTT
TRBJ2-3 few TRBV7-3 TRBD2 CASSPWEGRDTQYF TGTGCCAGCAGCCCCTGGGAGGGCCGAGATACGCAGTATTTT
TRBJ2-1 few TRBV6-1 - CASSELLLVNEQFF TGTGCCAGCAGTGAATTACTACTAGTCAATGAGCAGTTCTTC
TRBJ1-3 few TRBV9 - CASSVGSSGNTIYF TGTGCCAGCAGCGTGGGGAGCTCTGGAAACACCATATATTTT
TRBJ2-3 - TRBV5-1 TRBD1 CASSAGGYTDTQYF TGCGCCAGCAGCGCAGGGGGCTACACAGATACGCAGTATTTT
TRBJ1-4 - TRBV7-2 - CASSSRWTREKLFF TGTGCCAGCAGCTCCCGCTGGACACGAGAAAAACTGTTTTTT
TRBJ1-1 - TRBV4-1 TRBD1 CASSHPGQGVGRAFF TGCGCCAGCAGCCACCCCGGACAGGGCGTGGGTCGAGCTTTCTTT
TRBJ1-1 few TRBV7-9 - CASREKQAGATEAFF TGTGCCAGCAGGGAGAAACAGGCAGGGGCCACTGAAGCTTTCTTT
TRBJ1-6 few TRBV30 - CAWNPGWNSPLHF TGTGCCTGGAACCCGGGGTGGAATTCACCCCTCCACTTT
TRBJ1-1 - TRBV27 - CASSFSRDTEAFF TGTGCCAGCAGTTTTTCCAGAGACACTGAAGCTTTCTTT
TRBJ2-3 - TRBV5-1 - CASSLGRGRHPDTQYF TGCGCCAGCAGCTTGGGCCGGGGCCGGCATCCAGATACGCAGTATTTT
TRBJ2-5 few TRBV6-5 - CASSYSHGLTGETQYF TGTGCCAGCAGTTACTCCCATGGACTCACCGGGGAGACCCAGTACTTC
TRBJ1-5 - TRBV2 - CAGQLSANQPQHF TGTGCCGGCCAACTATCAGCAAATCAGCCCCAGCATTTT
TRBJ2-7 - TRBV28 TRBD1 CASSLTGEEQYF TGTGCCAGCAGTTTGACAGGGGAAGAGCAGTACTTC
TRBJ2-5 few TRBV9 - CASSATGANQETQYF TGTGCCAGCAGCGCTACGGGAGCTAACCAAGAGACCCAGTACTTC
TRBJ1-5 - TRBV6-5 TRBD1 CASSDRGGSQPQHF TGTGCCAGCAGTGACAGGGGTGGCAGTCAGCCCCAGCATTTT
TRBJ1-6 - TRBV11-2 TRBD1 CASSLGQGGSPLHF TGTGCCAGCAGCTTGGGACAGGGTGGTTCACCCCTCCACTTT
TRBJ2-3 few TRBV7-2 - CASSKLGSTDTQYF TGTGCCAGCAGCAAACTAGGGAGCACAGATACGCAGTATTTT
TRBJ2-7 few TRBV25-1 TRBD1 CASSGHGDSASYEQYF TGTGCCAGCAGTGGGCATGGGGACAGTGCCTCCTACGAGCAGTACTTC
TRBJ2-7 - TRBV30 - CAWSRDSSYEQYF TGTGCCTGGAGTCGAGACTCCTCCTACGAGCAGTACTTC
TRBJ2-5 few TRBV15 - CATSRDLAEETQYF TGTGCCACCAGCAGAGATCTTGCTGAAGAGACCCAGTACTTC
TRBJ1-3 few TRBV7-9 - CASRPKGIPGNTIYF TGTGCCAGCAGGCCCAAGGGGATTCCTGGAAACACCATATATTTT
TRBJ1-2 - TRBV7-9 - CASSFDSYGYTF TGTGCCAGCAGCTTTGACTCCTATGGCTACACCTTC
TRBJ2-7 few TRBV6-1 - CASVGTYSYEQYF TGTGCCAGCGTAGGGACGTACTCCTACGAGCAGTACTTC
TRBJ2-7 few TRBV9 - CASSLRGGLPYEQYF TGTGCCAGCAGCCTGAGAGGAGGGCTCCCCTACGAGCAGTACTTC
TRBJ2-5 - TRBV7-2 TRBD2 CASSLGGLAGLETQYF TGTGCCAGCAGCTTAGGGGGACTAGCGGGGCTAGAGACCCAGTACTTC
TRBJ2-2 few TRBV2 - CASSALGGANTGELFF TGTGCCAGCAGTGCCCTTGGGGGAGCAAACACCGGGGAGCTGTTTTTT
TRBJ2-3 - TRBV5-4 - CASSRYSTDTQYF TGTGCCAGCAGTCGGTATAGCACAGATACGCAGTATTTT
TRBJ2-7 - TRBV29-1 - CSVRWGAYEQYF TGCAGCGTTCGTTGGGGGGCGTACGAGCAGTACTTC
TRBJ2-3 - TRBV27 TRBD2 CASSLWASGRTDTQYF TGTGCCAGCAGTTTATGGGCTAGCGGGAGAACAGATACGCAGTATTTT
TRBJ1-4 few TRBV30 - CAWNLGGPGEKLFF TGTGCCTGGAACCTCGGGGGGCCGGGGGAAAAACTGTTTTTT
TRBJ2-2 - TRBV5-1 - CASSFSGDTGELFF TGCGCCAGCAGCTTTTCCGGGGACACCGGGGAGCTGTTTTTT
TRBJ2-7 few TRBV7-9 - CASSLNLPPYEQYF TGTGCCAGCAGCTTAAACCTTCCTCCCTACGAGCAGTACTTC
TRBJ1-5 - TRBV4-1 - CASSQRIAYSNQPQHF TGCGCCAGCAGCCAAAGGATAGCGTATAGCAATCAGCCCCAGCATTTT
TRBJ2-5 - TRBV7-2 - CASSLMTVEETQYF TGTGCCAGCAGCTTAATGACAGTGGAAGAGACCCAGTACTTC
TRBJ1-5 - TRBV6-5 - CASSYQADLNQPQHF TGTGCCAGCAGTTACCAGGCGGATCTCAATCAGCCCCAGCATTTT
TRBJ2-3 - TRBV2 - CASSVQRVGDTQYF TGTGCCAGCAGTGTGCAAAGGGTTGGAGATACGCAGTATTTT
TRBJ2-7 few TRBV28 - CASSTGARGEQYF TGTGCCAGCAGTACCGGCGCCCGTGGGGAGCAGTACTTC
TRBJ2-3 - TRBV5-4 - CASSLWDLTDTQYF TGTGCCAGCAGCTTGTGGGATCTCACAGATACGCAGTATTTT
TRBJ2-7 - TRBV6-1 - CASRKTARTYEQYF TGTGCCAGCAGAAAGACCGCCAGAACCTACGAGCAGTACTTC
TRBJ2-1 few TRBV19 TRBD2 CASSTGTSGRANEQFF TGTGCCAGTAGTACCGGGACTAGCGGGAGGGCAAATGAGCAGTTCTTC
TRBJ2-4 few TRBV7-2 - CASTPVGVNIQYF TGTGCCAGCACCCCAGTCGGGGTCAACATTCAGTACTTC
TRBJ2-3 few TRBV20-1 - CSASFGDTQYF TGCAGTGCTAGTTTTGGGGATACGCAGTATTTT
TRBJ1-1 - TRBV9 - CASSVAGRNTEAFF TGTGCCAGCAGCGTAGCCGGTCGTAACACTGAAGCTTTCTTT
TRBJ2-7 - TRBV7-8 TRBD2 CASGTRGGISYEQYF TGTGCCAGCGGGACTCGCGGGGGAATCTCCTACGAGCAGTACTTC
TRBJ2-7 - TRBV27 - CASSSSYEQYF TGTGCCAGCAGTTCAAGCTACGAGCAGTACTTC
TRBJ2-1 - TRBV30 - CAWSWGRLHNEQFF TGTGCCTGGAGTTGGGGGAGACTTCACAATGAGCAGTTCTTC
TRBJ1-1 few TRBV4-1 - CASSQLSRESEAFF TGCGCCAGCAGCCAACTCTCCCGGGAATCTGAAGCTTTCTTT
TRBJ1-2 - TRBV30 - CAWSVLSYGYTF TGTGCCTGGAGTGTACTCAGTTATGGCTACACCTTC
TRBJ1-2 few TRBV9 TRBD1 CASTAGGSTYGYTF TGTGCCAGCACCGCAGGGGGCTCCACTTATGGCTACACCTTC
TRBJ2-2 few TRBV14 - CASTSLRDGTGELFF TGTGCCAGCACCTCCCTCAGGGATGGAACCGGGGAGCTGTTTTTT